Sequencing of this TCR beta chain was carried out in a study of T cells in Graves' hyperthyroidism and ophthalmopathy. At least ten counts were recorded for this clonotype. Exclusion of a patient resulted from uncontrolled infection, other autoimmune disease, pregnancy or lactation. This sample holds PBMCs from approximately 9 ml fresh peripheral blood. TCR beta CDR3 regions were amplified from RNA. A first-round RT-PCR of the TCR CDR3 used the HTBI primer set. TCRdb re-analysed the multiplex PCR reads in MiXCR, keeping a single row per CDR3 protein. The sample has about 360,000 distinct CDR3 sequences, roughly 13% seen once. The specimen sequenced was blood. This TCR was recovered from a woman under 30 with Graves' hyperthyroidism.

This CDR3 reads CAIRDGERTEAFF. CDR3 coding DNA: TGTGCCATCAGGGACGGGGAGAGGACTGAAGCTTTCTTT. The chain uses TRBV10-3 and TRBJ1-1, with D uncertain. This CDR3 has 13 residues. V lost 6 bases to trimming and J lost 5 bases, with 13 bases between them. Germline V CDR1 and CDR2: ENHRY, SYGVKD.